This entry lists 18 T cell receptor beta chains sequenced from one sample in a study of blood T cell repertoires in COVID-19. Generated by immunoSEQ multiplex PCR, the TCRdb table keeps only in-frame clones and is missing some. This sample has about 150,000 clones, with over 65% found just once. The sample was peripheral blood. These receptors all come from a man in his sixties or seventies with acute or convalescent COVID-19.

DNA of the CDR3: TGTGCCAGCAGCTCAAGACAGGGCGCCTACAATGAGCAGTTCTTC. This codes for CASSSRQGAYNEQFF. The chain combines TRBV5-4 with TRBJ2-1, with 7 positions matching TRBD1. J was trimmed by 2 bases and V by 3 bases; bases with no gene match: 5. Per germline, CDR1 SGHNT and CDR2 YYREEE (reference sequence). The CDR3 is made up of 15 amino acids.

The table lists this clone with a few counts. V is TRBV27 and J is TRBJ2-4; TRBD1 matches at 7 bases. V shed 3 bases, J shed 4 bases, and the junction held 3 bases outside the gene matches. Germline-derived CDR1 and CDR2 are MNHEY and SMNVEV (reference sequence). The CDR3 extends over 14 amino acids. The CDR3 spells CASSFRGTKNIQYF. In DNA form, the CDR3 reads TGTGCCAGCAGTTTCAGGGGGACGAAAAACATTCAGTACTTC.

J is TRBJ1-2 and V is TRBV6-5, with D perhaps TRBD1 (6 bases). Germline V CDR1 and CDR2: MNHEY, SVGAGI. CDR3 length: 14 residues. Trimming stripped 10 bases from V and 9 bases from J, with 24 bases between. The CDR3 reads CATKRTDITMRYTF. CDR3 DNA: TGTGCCACCAAACGGACAGACATAACTATGCGCTACACCTTC.

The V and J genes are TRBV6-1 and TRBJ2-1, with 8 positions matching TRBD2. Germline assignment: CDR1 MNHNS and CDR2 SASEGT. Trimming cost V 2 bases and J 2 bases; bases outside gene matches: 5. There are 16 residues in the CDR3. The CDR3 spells CASSELRGGAYNEQFF. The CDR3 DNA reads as TGTGCCAGCAGTGAACTCCGGGGGGGAGCCTACAATGAGCAGTTCTTC.

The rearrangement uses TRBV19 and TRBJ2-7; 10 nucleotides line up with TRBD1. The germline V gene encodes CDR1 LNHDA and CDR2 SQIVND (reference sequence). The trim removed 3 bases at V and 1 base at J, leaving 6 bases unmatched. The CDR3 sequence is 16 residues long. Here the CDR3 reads CASSMFGTGASYEQYF. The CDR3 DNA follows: TGTGCCAGTAGTATGTTCGGGACAGGGGCATCCTACGAGCAGTACTTC.

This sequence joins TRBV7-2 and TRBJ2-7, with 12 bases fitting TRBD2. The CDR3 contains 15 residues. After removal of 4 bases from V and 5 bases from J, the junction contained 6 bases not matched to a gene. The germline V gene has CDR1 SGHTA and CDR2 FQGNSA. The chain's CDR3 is CASSSPSGRAHEQYF. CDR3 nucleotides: TGTGCCAGCAGCTCGCCTAGCGGGAGGGCCCACGAGCAGTACTTC.

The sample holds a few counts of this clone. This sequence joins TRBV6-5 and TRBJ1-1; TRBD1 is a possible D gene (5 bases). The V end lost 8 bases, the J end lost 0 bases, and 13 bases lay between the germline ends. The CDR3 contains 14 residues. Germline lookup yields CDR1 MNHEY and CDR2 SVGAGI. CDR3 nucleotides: TGTGCCAGCCTGAGGCAGGGAATGAACACTGAAGCTTTCTTT. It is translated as CASLRQGMNTEAFF.

The CDR3 DNA follows: TGTGCCAGCAGCAAAGGAGAATCCAATTCACCCCTCCACTTT. It specifies CASSKGESNSPLHF. V and J are TRBV3-1 (or the pseudogene TRBV3-2) and TRBJ1-6, with D uncertain. The CDR3 sequence is 14 residues long. Germline V CDR1 and CDR2: LGHDT, YNNKEL (reference sequence). The germline V and J ends were trimmed by 5 bases and 7 bases, with 12 bases remaining between them.

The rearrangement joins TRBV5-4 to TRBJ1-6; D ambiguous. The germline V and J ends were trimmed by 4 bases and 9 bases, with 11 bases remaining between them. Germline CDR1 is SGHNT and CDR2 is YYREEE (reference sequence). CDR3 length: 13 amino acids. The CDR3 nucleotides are TGTGCCAGCAGCCGCGCATCGGGTTCACCCCTCCACTTT. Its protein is CASSRASGSPLHF. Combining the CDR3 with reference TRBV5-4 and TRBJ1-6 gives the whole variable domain ETGVTQSPTHLIKTRGQQVTLRCSSQSGHNTVSWYQQALGQGPQFIFQYYREEENGRGNFPPRFSGLQFPNYSSELNVNALELDDSALYLCASSRASGSPLHFGNGTRLTVT.

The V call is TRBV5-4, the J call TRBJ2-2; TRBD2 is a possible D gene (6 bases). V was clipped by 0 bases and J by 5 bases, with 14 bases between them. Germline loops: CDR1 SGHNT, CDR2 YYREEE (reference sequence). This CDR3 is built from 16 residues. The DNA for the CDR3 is TGTGCCAGCAGCTTGGGAAACGGGGGTGGGACCGGGGAGCTGTTTTTT. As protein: CASSLGNGGGTGELFF.

The CDR3 spells CASTSGAEGSPLHF. The CDR3 DNA follows: TGTGCCAGTACCTCGGGCGCTGAGGGTTCACCCCTCCACTTT. V and J are TRBV19 and TRBJ1-6, with D unclear. The CDR3 has 14 amino acids. Trimming removed 7 bases at V and 9 bases at J, with 16 bases between. Germline V lookup: CDR1 LNHDA, CDR2 SQIVND (reference sequence).

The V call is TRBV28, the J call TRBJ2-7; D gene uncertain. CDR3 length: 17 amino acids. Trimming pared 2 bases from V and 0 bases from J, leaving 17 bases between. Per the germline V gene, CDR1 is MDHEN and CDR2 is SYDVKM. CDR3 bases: TGTGCCAGCAGTTTACTGCTCGGCAACTACAACTCCTACGAGCAGTACTTC. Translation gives CASSLLLGNYNSYEQYF.

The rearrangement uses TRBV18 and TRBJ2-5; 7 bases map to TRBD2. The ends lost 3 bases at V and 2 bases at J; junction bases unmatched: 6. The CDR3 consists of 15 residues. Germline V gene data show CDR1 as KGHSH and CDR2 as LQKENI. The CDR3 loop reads CASSPWQGGQETQYF. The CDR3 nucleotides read TGTGCCAGCTCACCTTGGCAGGGAGGGCAAGAGACCCAGTACTTC.

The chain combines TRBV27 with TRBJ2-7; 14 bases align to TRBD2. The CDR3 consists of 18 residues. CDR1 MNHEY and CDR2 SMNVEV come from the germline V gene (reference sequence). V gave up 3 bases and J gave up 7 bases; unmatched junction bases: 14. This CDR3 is CASSFVGLAGGIPGEQYF. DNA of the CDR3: TGTGCCAGCAGTTTCGTCGGACTAGCGGGAGGAATACCGGGGGAGCAGTACTTC.

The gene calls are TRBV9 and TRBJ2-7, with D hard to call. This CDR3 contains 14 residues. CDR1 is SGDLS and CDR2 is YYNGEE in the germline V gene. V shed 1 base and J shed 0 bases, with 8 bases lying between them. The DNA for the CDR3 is TGTGCCAGCAGCGTATTCGGGTTCTCCTACGAGCAGTACTTC. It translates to CASSVFGFSYEQYF.

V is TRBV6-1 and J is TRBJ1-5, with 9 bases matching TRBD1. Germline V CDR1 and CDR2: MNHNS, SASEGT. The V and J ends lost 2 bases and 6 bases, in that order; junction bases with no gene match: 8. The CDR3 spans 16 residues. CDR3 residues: CASSESRDRVGQPQHF. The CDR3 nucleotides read TGTGCCAGCAGTGAATCCAGGGACAGGGTTGGTCAGCCCCAGCATTTT.

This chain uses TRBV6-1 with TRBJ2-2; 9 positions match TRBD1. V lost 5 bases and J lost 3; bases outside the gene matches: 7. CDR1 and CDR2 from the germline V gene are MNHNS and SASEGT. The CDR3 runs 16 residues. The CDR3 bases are TGTGCCAGCAGTCAAGACGGGACAGGGCACACCGGGGAGCTGTTTTTT. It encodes CASSQDGTGHTGELFF.

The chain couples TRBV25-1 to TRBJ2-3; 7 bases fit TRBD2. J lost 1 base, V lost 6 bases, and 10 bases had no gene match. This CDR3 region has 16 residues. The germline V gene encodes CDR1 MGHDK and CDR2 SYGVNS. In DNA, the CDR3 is TGTGCCAGCAGCCCCTTTTCGGGGGGACGCACAGATACGCAGTATTTT. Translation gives CASSPFSGGRTDTQYF. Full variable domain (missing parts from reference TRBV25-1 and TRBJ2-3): EADIYQTPRYLVIGTGKKITLECSQTMGHDKMYWYQQDPGMELHLIHYSYGVNSTEKGDLSSESTVSRIRTEHFPLTLESARPSHTSQYLCASSPFSGGRTDTQYFGPGTRLTVL.